The TCR beta chain described here comes from a study of post-analysis software for immune sequencing data. General study results and limits: Normalized Chao1 diversity was significantly lower in multiple sclerosis patients than in controls. Four to six TRBV segments appeared more often in patients than in controls, and TRBV5-6, TRBV5-1 and TRBV20-1 were among these.

To note about this clonotype: Its antigen is as yet unknown.

Trimming took off 7 bases at V and 3 bases at J, with 13 bases between the two ends. The CDR3 is made up of 13 amino acids. The germline gives CDR1 SQVTM, CDR2 ANQGSEA. Every TCR beta cDNA library bore unique molecular identifiers. TCRdb reanalysed the PCR reads using MiXCR and keeps one entry per CDR3 protein. Of around 260,000 distinct CDR3 sequences listed, about 40% were seen once; the top ten hold around 5.2%. Sequences were obtained from blood. This receptor was identified in a girl between 5 and 17 years old with multiple sclerosis. The rearrangement joins TRBV29-1 to TRBJ1-5, with unresolved D. DNA of the CDR3: TGCAGCGCAGGTTTTGGGGACAATCAGCCCCAGCATTTT. It is translated as CSAGFGDNQPQHF.